Below, 19 T cell receptor beta chains from the same sample are listed, as sequenced in a study of blood T cell repertoires in COVID-19. Using immunoSEQ multiplex PCR, the repertoire was profiled, and TCRdb retains in-frame clones only, with some absent. The sample includes a few hundred thousand clones, roughly nine tenths of them seen just once. The sequenced sample consisted of peripheral blood. Every receptor here comes from a woman aged 45-65 years with acute or convalescent COVID-19.

The chain couples TRBV18 to TRBJ2-1; D possibly corresponds to TRBD1 (5 bases). The germline V and J ends were trimmed by 3 bases and 4 bases, with 13 bases remaining between them. The CDR3 is 15 amino acids. Germline lookup yields CDR1 KGHSH and CDR2 LQKENI. CDR3 coding DNA: TGTGCCAGCTCACCCAGGGTGGATAGGTACAATGAGCAGTTCTTC. Its translation is CASSPRVDRYNEQFF.

The rearrangement links TRBV7-3 to TRBJ1-1; 8 positions agree with TRBD1. CDR1 is SGHTA, CDR2 FQGTGA, per germline. Trimming took 4 bases from V and 8 from J; bases not matched to a gene: 9. This CDR3 is built from 14 residues. The DNA for the CDR3 is TGTGCCAGCAGCTCCCAGGGGGCGGCAACGGAAGCTTTCTTT. Amino acid sequence: CASSSQGAATEAFF. The full variable domain, in which reference TRBV7-3 and TRBJ1-1 provide the parts outside the CDR3, is GAGVSQTPSNKVTEKGKYVELRCDPISGHTALYWYRQSLGQGPEFLIYFQGTGAADDSGLPNDRFFAVRPEGSVSTLKIQRTERGDSAVYLCASSSQGAATEAFFGQGTRLTVV.

V is TRBV7-8 and J is TRBJ1-2, with 9 bases identical to TRBD1. Germline assignment: CDR1 SGHVS and CDR2 FQNEAQ. V gave up 5 bases and J gave up 4 bases; unmatched junction bases: 11. The CDR3 spans 16 residues. The CDR3 loop reads CASSPGGTGSIYGYTF. DNA of the CDR3: TGTGCCAGCAGCCCAGGAGGGACAGGGTCGATCTATGGCTACACCTTC.

The gene calls are TRBV10-3 and TRBJ1-4; 8 bases are shared with TRBD1. The CDR3 consists of 14 residues. Germline V gene sequence: CDR1 ENHRY, CDR2 SYGVKD. The ends lost 4 bases at V and 11 bases at J; junction bases unmatched: 9. The CDR3 DNA is TGTGCCATCAGTGCGGGACAGGCGGAGGGGAAACTGTTTTTT. Protein product: CAISAGQAEGKLFF.

J is TRBJ2-4 and V is TRBV4-1, with 10 nucleotides matching TRBD1. CDR3 length: 16 residues. CDR1 MGHRA and CDR2 YSYEKL come from the germline V gene. V was pared by 0 bases and J by 1 base, with 0 bases of the junction left unmatched. For the CDR3, the DNA is TGCGCCAGCAGCCAAGAGGGACAGGGGGCCAAAAACATTCAGTACTTC. It is translated as CASSQEGQGAKNIQYF.

The CDR3 spells CASSQDRGTGVRETQYF. The CDR3 bases are TGTGCCAGCAGCCAAGATCGCGGGACAGGGGTACGAGAGACCCAGTACTTC. The J gene is TRBJ2-5, the V gene TRBV14, with 10 bases aligning to TRBD1. Germline values: CDR1 SGHDN, CDR2 FVKESK. Losses at the gene ends were 0 bases for V and 4 bases for J; bases not matched to a gene: 8. The CDR3 spans 17 residues. The full variable domain, completed using reference TRBV14 and TRBJ2-5, is EAGVTQFPSHSVIEKGQTVTLRCDPISGHDNLYWYRRVMGKEIKFLLHFVKESKQDESGMPNNRFLAERTGGTYSTLKVQPAELEDSGVYFCASSQDRGTGVRETQYFGPGTRLLVL.

The V call is TRBV18, the J call TRBJ2-2; 8 nucleotides agree with TRBD1. This CDR3 comprises 14 residues. From germline, CDR1 is KGHSH and CDR2 LQKENI. The ends lost 3 bases at V and 7 bases at J; junction bases unmatched: 4. The CDR3 DNA reads as TGTGCCAGCTCACCCGGGACAGGTGACGGGGAGCTGTTTTTT. It encodes CASSPGTGDGELFF.

The gene calls are TRBV30 and TRBJ2-7; the D gene is possibly TRBD2 (6 bases). The germline V and J ends were trimmed by 5 bases and 2 bases, with 16 bases remaining between them. The CDR3 extends over 14 amino acids. CDR1 is GTSNPN, CDR2 SVGIG, per germline (reference sequence). The CDR3 reads CAWGGGILPYEQYF. CDR3 DNA sequence: TGTGCCTGGGGTGGAGGGATTCTTCCCTACGAGCAGTACTTC.

This clone was seen more than once but under ten times. V and J are TRBV12-3 or TRBV12-4 and TRBJ1-4; TRBD1 matches at 10 bases. Trimming at V came to 7 bases and at J to 8 bases, leaving 4 bases not matched to a gene. The CDR3 runs to 13 residues. CDR3 in DNA: TGTGCCAGCACCGGACAGGGGGGAGAAAAACTGTTTTTT. Its translation: CASTGQGGEKLFF.

The CDR3 is CASSLLTGLDIQYF. As DNA, the CDR3 is TGTGCCAGCAGCCTATTAACAGGGTTGGACATTCAGTACTTC. The J gene is TRBJ2-4, the V gene TRBV5-5, with D possibly being TRBD1 (6 bases). CDR3 length: 14 residues. V was pared by 4 bases and J by 8 bases, with 16 bases between. Germline lookup yields CDR1 SGHKS and CDR2 YYEKEE (reference sequence).

The CDR3 nucleotides read TGTGCCAGCAGGGGACAGGGGGCGCGGGGCTACACCTTC. This encodes CASRGQGARGYTF. This sequence joins TRBV2 and TRBJ1-2, with 12 bases identical to TRBD1. The CDR3 runs 13 residues. The germline gives CDR1 SNHLY, CDR2 FYNNEI. V dropped 6 bases and J dropped 8; count of bases not matched to a gene: 4.

CDR3 sequence (DNA): TGTGCCAGCTCACAGACTACAGGGGAGACCCAGTACTTC. Protein sequence: CASSQTTGETQYF. This chain joins TRBV18 and TRBJ2-5; D is perhaps TRBD1 (6 bases). CDR3 length: 13 residues. Trimming left V 4 bases short and J 5 bases short, with 11 bases between. The V gene's germline CDR1 is KGHSH and CDR2 LQKENI.

Only one count was recorded for this clone. The CDR3 is CASSWRTSGISDEQFF. The CDR3 coding sequence is TGTGCCAGCAGTTGGCGGACTAGCGGGATTTCCGATGAGCAGTTCTTC. This chain joins TRBV6-5 and TRBJ2-1; TRBD2 agrees at 12 bases. This CDR3 spans 16 amino acids. Germline assignment: CDR1 MNHEY and CDR2 SVGAGI. V dropped 4 bases and J dropped 8; count of bases not matched to a gene: 9.

The rearrangement uses TRBV7-2 and TRBJ2-1; no clear D. Germline V gives CDR1 SGHTA, CDR2 FQGNSA. V dropped 4 bases and J dropped 3 bases, with 4 bases sitting between them. This CDR3 has 12 residues. DNA for the CDR3: TGTGCCAGCAGCTCCTACTACAATGAGCAGTTCTTC. The encoded protein is CASSSYYNEQFF.

This chain links TRBV19 with TRBJ1-5, with D tentatively TRBD1 (5 bases). The CDR3 has 16 residues. V was pared by 5 bases and J by 4 bases, with 18 bases between. Germline CDR1 is LNHDA and CDR2 is SQIVND (reference sequence). Here the CDR3 reads CASSLPQAGRNQPQHF. The CDR3 DNA reads as TGTGCCAGTAGTCTACCCCAAGCAGGGAGGAATCAGCCCCAGCATTTT.

The V call is TRBV2, the J call TRBJ1-2; the D gene is possibly TRBD1 (5 bases). Germline CDR1 reads SNHLY; CDR2 reads FYNNEI. V lost 1 base and J 1 base, leaving 10 bases between the germline ends. This CDR3 has 15 amino acids. CDR3 coding DNA: TGTGCCAGCAGTGAAGGGGACTACTATAACTATGGCTACACCTTC. It specifies CASSEGDYYNYGYTF.

The rearrangement uses TRBV12-5 and TRBJ2-3; TRBD2 matches 10 bases. The CDR3 totals 15 residues. V lost 1 base to trimming and J lost 9 bases; unmatched junction nucleotides: 7. The germline V gene has CDR1 LGHNT and CDR2 FRNRAP. Written as DNA, the CDR3 is TGTGCTAGTGGTTTGGGTGAGAAGCGGGAGGGAACGCAGTATTTT. Translation: CASGLGEKREGTQYF.

The rearrangement uses TRBV24-1 and TRBJ2-7; D is perhaps TRBD1 (7 bases). In germline, CDR1 is KGHDR, CDR2 SFDVKD. Trimming pared 4 bases from V and 7 bases from J, leaving 13 bases between. This CDR3 spans 13 amino acids. The CDR3 coding sequence is TGTGCCACCAGTGACAGGGGGACTGGGGAGCAGTACTTC. Translation: CATSDRGTGEQYF.

Comments on this clone: The same CDR3 also results from other DNA sequences found in this sample. The chain combines TRBV29-1 with TRBJ2-5; weak D call: TRBD2 (6 bases). The CDR3 length is 12 residues. The V gene's germline CDR1 is SQVTM and CDR2 ANQGSEA. Trimming removed 3 bases at V and 4 bases at J, with 9 bases between. The CDR3 DNA is TGCAGCGTTGAGGGTAGCGGAGAGACCCAGTACTTC. As protein: CSVEGSGETQYF.